These T cell receptor beta chains were read from a single sample in a study of tumor-infiltrating lymphocytes in primary liver carcinoma. TCRdb reprocessed the multiplex PCR reads via MiXCR and lists one record per CDR3 protein. The table has about 100,000 distinct CDR3 sequences, under 70% seen once. Sequencing used liver tumor tissue from sampling region 2. The origin of the receptors is a woman in her fifties or sixties with primary liver carcinoma and hepatitis B virus infection. The CDR3 runs from the conserved cysteine through the conserved F or W. The order of the fields is J gene, V gene, CDR3 protein.

J gene: TRBJ2-3
V gene: TRBV11-1
CDR3 protein: CASSLRQRTGESQF

J gene: TRBJ1-1
V gene: TRBV6-6
CDR3 protein: CANILQGLTEAFF

J gene: TRBJ2-5
V gene: TRBV12-3/TRBV12-4
CDR3 protein: CASSLYRDQRETQYF

J gene: TRBJ1-2
V gene: TRBV10-2
CDR3 protein: CASTGQDYGYTF

J gene: TRBJ2-3
V gene: TRBV4-2
CDR3 protein: CASSQTGGRDGDTQYF

J gene: TRBJ2-5
V gene: TRBV6-6
CDR3 protein: CASSANQETQYF

J gene: TRBJ2-1
V gene: TRBV11-2
CDR3 protein: CVSGPDSRYREQFF

J gene: TRBJ2-7
V gene: TRBV6-6
CDR3 protein: CASSFTGTGAYDQYF

J gene: TRBJ2-1
V gene: TRBV13
CDR3 protein: CASSGRDGLAGYNEQFF

J gene: TRBJ2-3
V gene: TRBV11-2
CDR3 protein: CASRPTASNTDTWYF

J gene: TRBJ2-5
V gene: TRBV6-1
CDR3 protein: CASSPNPGTELETQYF

J gene: TRBJ2-2
V gene: TRBV11-2
CDR3 protein: CADSFWSGELFF

J gene: TRBJ2-1
V gene: TRBV7-9
CDR3 protein: CASGFGTSGYNEQFF

J gene: TRBJ2-3
V gene: TRBV15
CDR3 protein: CATSRDGLMSGQDTQYF

J gene: TRBJ2-1
V gene: TRBV5-1
CDR3 protein: CASSSSRAGGGEQFF

J gene: TRBJ2-3
V gene: TRBV11-2
CDR3 protein: CVSSPGAILEGRAANTDTQYF

J gene: TRBJ2-2
V gene: TRBV14
CDR3 protein: CASSQQLTANTGELLF

J gene: TRBJ1-5
V gene: TRBV6-6
CDR3 protein: CASSYSRETYQPQHF

J gene: TRBJ2-1
V gene: TRBV7-6
CDR3 protein: CASSLGNFNEQFF

J gene: TRBJ2-5
V gene: TRBV5-1
CDR3 protein: CTSGSLLAGQETQYF

J gene: TRBJ2-5
V gene: TRBV4-2
CDR3 protein: CASSQGVYRGGKETLYF

J gene: TRBJ1-1
V gene: TRBV11-2
CDR3 protein: CASSLDPSVYTEAFF

J gene: TRBJ1-2
V gene: TRBV24-1
CDR3 protein: CATSESDRYYGYTF

J gene: TRBJ1-2
V gene: TRBV12-3/TRBV12-4
CDR3 protein: CVSKGQAWYTF

J gene: TRBJ2-1
V gene: TRBV11-3
CDR3 protein: CANSAGGYIEQFF

J gene: TRBJ1-1
V gene: TRBV11-3
CDR3 protein: CASSLDLGDPEAFF

J gene: TRBJ2-7
V gene: TRBV28
CDR3 protein: CASSPTGTSGSSYEQYF

J gene: TRBJ2-5
V gene: TRBV19
CDR3 protein: CASSILGEPQETQYF

J gene: TRBJ1-4
V gene: TRBV7-2
CDR3 protein: CASSLGSGENEKLFF

J gene: TRBJ2-7
V gene: TRBV5-1
CDR3 protein: CASSPTGGLAKFYEQYF

J gene: TRBJ2-2
V gene: TRBV11-3
CDR3 protein: CASSPRIEGSGELFF

J gene: TRBJ2-3
V gene: TRBV29-1
CDR3 protein: CSVGKSSTRTGTQYF

J gene: TRBJ2-1
V gene: TRBV12-3/TRBV12-4
CDR3 protein: CASSSVKAGGNEQFF

J gene: TRBJ1-5
V gene: TRBV28
CDR3 protein: CASSPREVNQPQHF

J gene: TRBJ2-1
V gene: TRBV11-3
CDR3 protein: CASSLGQGGRAVYNEQFF

J gene: TRBJ2-5
V gene: TRBV6-6
CDR3 protein: CASSYSQETQYF

J gene: TRBJ1-1
V gene: TRBV6-1
CDR3 protein: CASWTGILNTEAFF

J gene: TRBJ2-7
V gene: TRBV11-2
CDR3 protein: CANTGRGQEELYF

J gene: TRBJ2-2
V gene: TRBV30
CDR3 protein: CAWSVGGSRTGELFF

J gene: TRBJ2-7
V gene: TRBV11-2
CDR3 protein: CASCPPSWASEQNF

J gene: TRBJ2-2
V gene: TRBV19
CDR3 protein: CASSIDRTSGTPGELFF

J gene: TRBJ2-7
V gene: TRBV5-1
CDR3 protein: CASRILASSYEQYF

J gene: TRBJ2-2
V gene: TRBV5-5
CDR3 protein: CTSSTAGTVSGELFF

J gene: TRBJ1-3
V gene: TRBV6-5
CDR3 protein: CASRLQNSGNTIYF

J gene: TRBJ1-6
V gene: TRBV30
CDR3 protein: CPAGGEYNSPLHF

J gene: TRBJ2-5
V gene: TRBV10-3
CDR3 protein: CAISETGTSGRREETQYF

J gene: TRBJ2-5
V gene: TRBV7-9
CDR3 protein: CASSLGAVQETQYF

J gene: TRBJ2-5
V gene: TRBV2
CDR3 protein: CASSITYQETRYF

J gene: TRBJ1-4
V gene: TRBV6-1
CDR3 protein: CASSNRDCSEKLFF

J gene: TRBJ1-6
V gene: TRBV6-5
CDR3 protein: CASSYWGRMGSYNSPLQF

J gene: TRBJ2-2
V gene: TRBV4-1
CDR3 protein: CASSRAGSSTGRLFF

J gene: TRBJ2-2
V gene: TRBV6-2/TRBV6-3
CDR3 protein: CASSYSISITSTGELFF

J gene: TRBJ2-2
V gene: TRBV7-3
CDR3 protein: CASNPGPAGNTGELFF